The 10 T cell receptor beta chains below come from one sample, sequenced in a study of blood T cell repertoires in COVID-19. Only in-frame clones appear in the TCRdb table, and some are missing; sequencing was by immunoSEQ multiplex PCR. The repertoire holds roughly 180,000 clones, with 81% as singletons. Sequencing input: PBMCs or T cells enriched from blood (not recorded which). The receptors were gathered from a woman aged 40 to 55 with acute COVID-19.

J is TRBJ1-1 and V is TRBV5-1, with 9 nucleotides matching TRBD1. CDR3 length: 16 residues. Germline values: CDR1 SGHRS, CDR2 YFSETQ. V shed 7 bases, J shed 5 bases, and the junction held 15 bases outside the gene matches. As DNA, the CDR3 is TGCGCCAGCCTCACTGGGACAGGGCGGCCGGTAACTGAAGCTTTCTTT. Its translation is CASLTGTGRPVTEAFF.

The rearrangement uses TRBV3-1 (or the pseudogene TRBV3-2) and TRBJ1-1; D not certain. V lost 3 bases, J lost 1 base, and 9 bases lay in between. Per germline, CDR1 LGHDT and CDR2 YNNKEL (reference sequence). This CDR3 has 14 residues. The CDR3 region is CASSHHTGNTEAFF. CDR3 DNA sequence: TGTGCCAGCAGCCATCATACCGGGAACACTGAAGCTTTCTTT.

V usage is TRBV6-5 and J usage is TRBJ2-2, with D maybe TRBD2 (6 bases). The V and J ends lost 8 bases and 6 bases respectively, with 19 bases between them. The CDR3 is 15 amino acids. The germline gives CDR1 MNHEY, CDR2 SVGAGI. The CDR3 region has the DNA TGTGCCAGCTACGCGGGAACAATCGTCGCCGGGGAGCTGTTTTTT. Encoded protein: CASYAGTIVAGELFF.

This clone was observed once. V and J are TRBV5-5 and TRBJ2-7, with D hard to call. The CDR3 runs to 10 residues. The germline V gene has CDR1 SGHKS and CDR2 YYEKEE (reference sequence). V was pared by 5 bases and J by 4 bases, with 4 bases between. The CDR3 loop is CASRSYEQYF. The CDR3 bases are TGTGCCAGCAGATCATACGAGCAGTACTTC.

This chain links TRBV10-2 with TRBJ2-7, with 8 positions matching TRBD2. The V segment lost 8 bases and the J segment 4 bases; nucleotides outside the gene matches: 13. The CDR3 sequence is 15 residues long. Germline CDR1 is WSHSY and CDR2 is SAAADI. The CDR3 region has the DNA TGCGCCAGCCGCCCGTCAGCGGGAGAATGGTACGAGCAGTACTTC. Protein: CASRPSAGEWYEQYF.

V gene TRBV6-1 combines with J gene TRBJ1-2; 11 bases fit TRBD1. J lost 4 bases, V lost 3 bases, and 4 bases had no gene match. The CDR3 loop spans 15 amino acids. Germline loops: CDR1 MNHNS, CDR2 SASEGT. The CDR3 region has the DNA TGTGCCAGCAGTGAGGGACAGGGGGTTGGCTATGGCTACACCTTC. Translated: CASSEGQGVGYGYTF.

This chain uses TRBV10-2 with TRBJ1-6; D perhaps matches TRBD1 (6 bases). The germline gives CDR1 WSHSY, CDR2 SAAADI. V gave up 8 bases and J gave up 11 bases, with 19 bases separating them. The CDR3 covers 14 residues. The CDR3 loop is CASSSKNRETPLHF. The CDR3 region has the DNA TGCGCCAGCTCTTCAAAGAACAGGGAAACACCCCTCCACTTT.

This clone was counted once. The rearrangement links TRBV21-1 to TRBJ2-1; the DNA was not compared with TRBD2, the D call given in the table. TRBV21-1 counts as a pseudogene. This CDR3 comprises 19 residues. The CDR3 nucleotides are TGTGCCAGCAGCAAAGGGGTGACTAGCGGGTTTGGAACCTACAATGAGCAGTTCTTC. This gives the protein CASSKGVTSGFGTYNEQFF.

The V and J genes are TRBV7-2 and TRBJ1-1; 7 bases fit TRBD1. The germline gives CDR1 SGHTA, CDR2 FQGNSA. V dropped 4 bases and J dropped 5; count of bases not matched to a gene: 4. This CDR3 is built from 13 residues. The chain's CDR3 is CASSSTGRTEAFF. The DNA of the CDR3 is TGTGCCAGCAGCTCGACAGGGAGGACTGAAGCTTTCTTT. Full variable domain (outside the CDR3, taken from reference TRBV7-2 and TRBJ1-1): GAGVSQSPSNKVTEKGKDVELRCDPISGHTALYWYRQSLGQGLEFLIYFQGNSAPDKSGLPSDRFSAERTGGSVSTLTIQRTQQEDSAVYLCASSSTGRTEAFFGQGTRLTVV.

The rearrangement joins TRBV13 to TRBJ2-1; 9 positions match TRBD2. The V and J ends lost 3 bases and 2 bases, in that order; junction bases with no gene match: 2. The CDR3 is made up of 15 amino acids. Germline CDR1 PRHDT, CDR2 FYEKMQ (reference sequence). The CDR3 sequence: CASSFVAGAYNEQFF. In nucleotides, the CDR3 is TGTGCCAGCAGCTTTGTAGCGGGAGCCTACAATGAGCAGTTCTTC.